The clone carrying this T cell receptor beta chain was observed at least ten times. Its antigen is not known. This CDR3 is 14 amino acids long. Trimming shortened V by 5 bases and J by 2 bases, and 13 bases separated the two germline ends. Germline V gene data show CDR1 as SEHNR and CDR2 as FQNEAQ (reference sequence). These data are taken from a study of T-cell reconstitution after alpha-beta-depleted transplantation in children. Study-wide findings and caveats: Certain patients had high TCRbeta diversity at day 60, and it came from recipient T cells and thymic progenitors that survived. A year post-transplant, T-cell counts and diversity derived mostly from newly produced T cells. Several hundred expanded graft clones reportedly gave rise to the alpha-beta T cells present about two months after transplant.

Unique molecular identifiers were incorporated during preparation of the TCRbeta library. TCRdb redid the calling of the PCR reads with MiXCR, one entry per CDR3 protein. Here the sample spans hundreds of thousands of distinct CDR3 sequences, 6.5% to 9% being singletons. The material sequenced was peripheral blood, taken 360 days after TCRalphabeta/CD19-depleted stem cell transplant. This chain connects TRBV7-9 to TRBJ2-7, with D possibly being TRBD1 (6 bases). The clonotype comes from a female patient aged 2-15 years who had a stem cell transplant for Fanconi anemia, so the T cells may come from the graft donor. The CDR3 nucleotides are TGTGCCAGCAGCGTACTGACAGGCCCCTACGAGCAGTACTTC. Protein: CASSVLTGPYEQYF.